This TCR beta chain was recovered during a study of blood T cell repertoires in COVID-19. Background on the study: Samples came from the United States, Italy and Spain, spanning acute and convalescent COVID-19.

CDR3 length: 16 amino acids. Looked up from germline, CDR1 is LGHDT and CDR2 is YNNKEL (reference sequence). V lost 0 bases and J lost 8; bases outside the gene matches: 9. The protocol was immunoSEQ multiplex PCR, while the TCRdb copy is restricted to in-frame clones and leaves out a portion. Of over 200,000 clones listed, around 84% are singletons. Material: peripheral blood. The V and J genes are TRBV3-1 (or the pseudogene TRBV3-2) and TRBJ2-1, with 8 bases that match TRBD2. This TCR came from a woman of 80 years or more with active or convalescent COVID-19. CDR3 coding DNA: TGTGCCAGCAGCCAAGATTCGGGGGGGGCCTATTATGAGCAGTTCTTC. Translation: CASSQDSGGAYYEQFF.